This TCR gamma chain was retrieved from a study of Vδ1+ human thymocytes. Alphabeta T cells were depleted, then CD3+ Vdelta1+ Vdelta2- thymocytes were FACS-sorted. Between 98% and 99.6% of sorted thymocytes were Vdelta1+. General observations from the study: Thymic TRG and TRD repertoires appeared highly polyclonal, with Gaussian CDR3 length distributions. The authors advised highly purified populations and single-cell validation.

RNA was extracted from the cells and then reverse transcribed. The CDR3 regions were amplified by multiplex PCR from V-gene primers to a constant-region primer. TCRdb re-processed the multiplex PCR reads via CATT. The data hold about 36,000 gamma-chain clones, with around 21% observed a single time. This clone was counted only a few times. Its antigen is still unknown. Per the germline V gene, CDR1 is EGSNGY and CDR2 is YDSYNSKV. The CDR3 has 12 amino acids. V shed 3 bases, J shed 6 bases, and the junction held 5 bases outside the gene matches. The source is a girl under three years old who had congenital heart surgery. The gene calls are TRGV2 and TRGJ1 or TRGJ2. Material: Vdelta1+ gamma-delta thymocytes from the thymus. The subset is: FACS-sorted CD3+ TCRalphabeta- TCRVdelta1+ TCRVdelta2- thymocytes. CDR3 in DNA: TGTGCCACCTGGGACAAGTTTTATAAGAAACTCTTT. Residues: CATWDKFYKKLF.